This T cell receptor (beta chain) originates from a study of Graves' ophthalmopathy and Graves' hyperthyroidism. There are 15 residues in the CDR3. The germline V gene has CDR1 SGHRS and CDR2 YFSETQ. Trimming pared 0 bases from V and 2 bases from J, leaving 12 bases between. TCR beta CDR3 amplification used RNA transcripts. The first-round RT-PCR employed HTBI primers together with the Qiagen OneStep RT-PCR kit. A multiplex PCR was then performed as the second round. TCRdb called the multiplex PCR reads again in MiXCR, with one record for every CDR3 protein. The table shows over 650,000 distinct CDR3 sequences, with 35% to 45% occurring only once. Study outcomes and limitations: Most clonotypes expanded in thyroid above 0.001 frequency were present in blood too. Stable hyperthyroidism and ophthalmopathy were told apart by a 13-signature model, which achieved 85% to 90% sensitivity and 81.08% specificity.

Establishment of the diagnosis relied upon clinical symptoms, serum thyroxine, TRAb, thyroid ultrasound and orbital computed tomography. In the case of this clonotype: No antigen is known for it.

The V call is TRBV5-1, the J call TRBJ2-7; no clear D gene. The origin of this receptor is an adult man with Graves' ophthalmopathy. Material: peripheral blood. The CDR3 DNA sequence: TGCGCCAGCAGCTTGGGGGCAGCGAGTACCTACGAGCAGTACTTC. Translated, it gives CASSLGAASTYEQYF.